The clone carrying this TCR beta chain was seen only a few times. Its antigen is still unknown. The data derive from a study of beta chain features in type 1 diabetes. Findings of the study overall: Among all four CD4+ subsets, Type 1 diabetes patients had TCRB CDR3s that were moderately but significantly shorter.

Germline assignment: CDR1 GTSNPN and CDR2 SVGIG (reference sequence). This CDR3 comprises 14 residues. V lost 0 bases, J lost 1 base, and 10 bases lay in between. Expressed TCRB transcripts were sequenced because the isolated RNA had all been reverse transcribed beforehand. For naive, central memory and regulatory T cell samples, reads averaged around 3.6 million. Assay: immunoSEQ multiplex PCR; the TCRdb copy retains only in-frame clones and omits some. The sample lists around 690,000 clones, roughly an eighth occurring once. The chain recombines TRBV30 with TRBJ2-7; perhaps TRBD2 as D (7 bases). Input material: naive CD4+ T cells from blood. This TCR derives from a man aged 25 to 45 with type 1 diabetes. The CDR3 spells CAWSVGGASYEQYF. The CDR3 DNA sequence: TGTGCCTGGAGTGTGGGGGGGGCATCCTACGAGCAGTACTTC.